A selection of T cell receptor beta chains follows, all from one sample in a study of T cell responses to AZD1222 COVID-19 vaccine. Profiling relied on immunoSEQ multiplex PCR, and the TCRdb table lists in-frame clones only, not all of them. Among around 190,000 clones listed, 91% were seen once. The sequencing here drew on peripheral blood, taken 28 days after the second AZD1222 dose. All receptors derive from an adult who received the AZD1222 COVID-19 vaccine. Each CDR3 is given with its conserved first and last residue. D genes are given only for firm matches. Where a row states a size, it is once, few, many or the class of an expanded clone; other rows omit it.

-	TRBV19	TRBJ1-1	TRBD1	CASSTDYRGRKTGTEAFF	TGTGCCAGTAGTACCGACTACAGGGGGCGGAAGACTGGCACTGAAGCTTTCTTT
-	TRBV10-2	TRBJ2-2	TRBD2	CASSERSGGHTGELFF	TGCGCCAGCAGTGAGAGGTCGGGGGGGCACACCGGGGAGCTGTTTTTT
-	TRBV7-3	TRBJ2-2	-	CASSTPTDMNTGELFF	TGTGCCAGCAGCACCCCGACAGATATGAACACCGGGGAGCTGTTTTTT
-	TRBV6-5	TRBJ1-2	-	CASRISGTGNYGYTF	TGTGCCAGTAGAATCTCCGGGACGGGTAACTATGGCTACACCTTC
-	TRBV7-2	TRBJ1-1	TRBD1	CASSFGTGVTEAFF	TGTGCCAGCAGCTTCGGGACAGGGGTCACTGAAGCTTTCTTT
-	TRBV6-5	TRBJ1-5	-	CASSYLRNQPQHF	TGTGCCAGCAGTTACTTAAGGAATCAGCCCCAGCATTTT
-	TRBV4-2	TRBJ1-3	TRBD1	CASSPRTGSHEGNTIYF	TGTGCCAGCAGCCCCCGGACAGGCAGTCATGAAGGAAACACCATATATTTT
-	TRBV30	TRBJ1-1	-	CAWRIGTEAFF	TGTGCCTGGAGAATTGGCACTGAAGCTTTCTTT
-	TRBV6-2/TRBV6-3	TRBJ1-1	-	CASRPTGRAEAFF	TGTGCCAGCAGGCCTACCGGGAGGGCTGAAGCTTTCTTT
-	TRBV7-8	TRBJ2-2	TRBD1	CASSLGTGGRTGELFF	TGTGCCAGCAGCTTAGGAACAGGGGGCCGGACCGGGGAGCTGTTTTTT
-	TRBV19	TRBJ1-2	TRBD1	CASSIRGPYGYTF	TGTGCCAGTAGTATCAGGGGGCCCTATGGCTACACCTTC
-	TRBV5-1	TRBJ1-4	-	CASTHGPSNEKLFF	TGCGCCAGCACACACGGGCCGTCCAATGAAAAACTGTTTTTT
-	TRBV23-1	TRBJ1-1	-	CASSPLNTEAFF	TGCGCCAGCAGTCCGCTGAACACTGAAGCTTTCTTT
-	TRBV11-2	TRBJ2-5	-	CASSLTGPGKETQYF	TGTGCCAGCAGCTTAACGGGACCGGGAAAAGAGACCCAGTACTTC
-	TRBV5-1	TRBJ2-2	TRBD2	CASSPRTSGNTGELFF	TGCGCCAGCAGCCCGAGGACTAGCGGGAACACCGGGGAGCTGTTTTTT
-	TRBV25-1	TRBJ2-5	-	CASSAGETQYF	TGTGCCAGCAGTGCCGGGGAGACCCAGTACTTC
-	TRBV19	TRBJ1-1	-	CASTHWGIGTEAFF	TGTGCCAGTACACATTGGGGGATCGGCACTGAAGCTTTCTTT
-	TRBV9	TRBJ1-6	-	CASSVDGRNRSPLHF	TGTGCCAGCAGCGTAGATGGGCGGAATCGTTCACCCCTCCACTTT
-	TRBV4-2	TRBJ1-5	-	CASGTGNSNQPQHF	TGTGCCAGCGGGACGGGGAATAGCAATCAGCCCCAGCATTTT
-	TRBV5-1	TRBJ2-6	TRBD2	CASSLSGGPGANVLTF	TGCGCCAGCAGCTTGAGCGGGGGCCCCGGGGCCAACGTCCTGACTTTC
-	TRBV7-3	TRBJ2-2	TRBD1	CASSRAGGTGGSTGELFF	TGTGCCAGCAGCCGGGCCGGAGGGACAGGGGGCAGTACCGGGGAGCTGTTTTTT
-	TRBV11-3	TRBJ1-1	-	CASSSTTNTEAFF	TGTGCCAGCAGCTCCACAACGAACACTGAAGCTTTCTTT
-	TRBV24-1	TRBJ2-1	-	CATSDSARAYNNEQFF	TGTGCCACCAGTGATTCTGCCCGGGCCTACAACAATGAGCAGTTCTTC
-	TRBV11-2	TRBJ2-2	TRBD1	CASSFNRGGTGELFF	TGTGCCAGCAGCTTCAACAGGGGCGGGACCGGGGAGCTGTTTTTT
-	TRBV5-4	TRBJ1-6	-	CASSLRGAGSPLHF	TGTGCCAGCAGCTTGCGGGGGGCAGGGTCACCCCTCCACTTT
-	TRBV24-1	TRBJ1-2	-	CATSDRYGYTF	TGTGCCACCAGTGACCGGTATGGCTACACCTTC
-	TRBV12-3/TRBV12-4	TRBJ1-2	-	CASSLNNYGYTF	TGTGCCAGCAGTTTAAATAACTATGGCTACACCTTC
-	TRBV5-6	TRBJ1-5	-	CASSLSGNQPQHF	TGTGCCAGCAGCTTGAGCGGCAATCAGCCCCAGCATTTT
few	TRBV5-1	TRBJ2-5	TRBD1	CASSLIGTGQETQYF	TGCGCCAGCAGCTTGATCGGGACAGGACAAGAGACCCAGTACTTC
-	TRBV12-3/TRBV12-4	TRBJ1-2	-	CASSRTGGYGYTF	TGTGCCAGCAGCCGTACAGGAGGCTATGGCTACACCTTC